This T cell receptor (beta chain) emerged from a study of CD8+CD57+ T cells in acquired aplastic anemia (dated by TCRdb to the late 2010s). Notes on the research overall: On average, sorted CD4+ and CD8+ cells yielded approximately 3 ug of extracted DNA, with a range of roughly 0.18 to 30 ug. A CD8+CD57+ expansion meant a frequency higher than the mean frequency seen in healthy subjects.

Here is what the overall study found, with its caveats: Although 25 to 30 CD8+ CDR3 sequences were shared by patients and controls, these sequences appeared highly expressed in patients and within the immunodominant clones of patients. CD8+ Simpson's diversity did not differ significantly between patients and healthy controls (P=0.060).

This clonotype was counted ten times or more. Its antigen is not yet known. No base quality values were provided; no much bigger clone lies one nucleotide off. Genomic DNA was used as template for profiling of TCR beta VDJ combinations and CDR3 sequences. An Illumina HiSeq 2000 was used for TCR repertoire sequencing. In the original analysis: Repertoires were assessed using TRBV/TRBJ rearrangement plots, CDR3 size and DJ length profiles, and Simpson's diversity index. Whichever DNA sequence was most abundant in the deep sequencing data was defined as the immunodominant clone. CDR3 amino acid sequences were checked for sharing between subjects and were compared against published repertoires and the VDJdb database. The raw public reads went through TCRdb reprocessing: fastp at Q25, MiXCR clone calling, in-frame beta chains kept. Rows are combined by CDR3 protein, so each entry shows the most common genes and DNA. The V and J calls follow TCRdb's processing rather than the paper's. This sample is represented by a few hundred thousand distinct CDR3 sequences; under 65% of them were singletons. 1.3% of the sample goes to the ten largest clones.

Relative to germline, V is 1 base shorter and J is 8 bases shorter, with 11 bases between their ends. The germline V gene (reference sequence) supplies CDR1 LGHDT and CDR2 YNNKEL. From the cysteine up to the phenylalanine, the CDR3 has a length of 13 residues. Kept here is only the CDR3 DNA, which spans 39 bases and is read in frame from base 1. The patients picked for sequencing were ones in whom flow cytometry had shown an expansion of CD8+CD57+ cells. Every patient had severe acquired aplastic anemia, diagnosed using the International Study of Aplastic Anemia and Agranulocytosis and Camitta criteria. Patients had received no therapy at the time of blood sampling. TCR repertoires of sorted CD4+ and CD8+ blood T cells from severe aplastic anemia patients and healthy subjects were deep-sequenced in the study. Patients were enrolled in the USA under clinicaltrials.gov protocols 00001620, 01623167, 00001397, 00071045, 00081523 and 00961064. Ficoll-Paque density gradient centrifugation was used to isolate peripheral blood mononuclear cells. CD4+ and CD8+ T cells were sorted by FACS or magnetic beads before DNA extraction.

This TCR derives from a human donor with aplastic anemia. The specimen sequenced was sorted CD4+, CD8+, or CD8+CD57+ T cells (not recorded which) from PBMCs. The chain was built from TRBV3-1 and TRBJ1-1; TRBD1 is a possible D gene, resting on 6 matching bases. The bases are TGTGCCAGCAGCCAAGTTAGTACAGGGGAAGCTTTCTTT. Translated, this gives CASSQVSTGEAFF.